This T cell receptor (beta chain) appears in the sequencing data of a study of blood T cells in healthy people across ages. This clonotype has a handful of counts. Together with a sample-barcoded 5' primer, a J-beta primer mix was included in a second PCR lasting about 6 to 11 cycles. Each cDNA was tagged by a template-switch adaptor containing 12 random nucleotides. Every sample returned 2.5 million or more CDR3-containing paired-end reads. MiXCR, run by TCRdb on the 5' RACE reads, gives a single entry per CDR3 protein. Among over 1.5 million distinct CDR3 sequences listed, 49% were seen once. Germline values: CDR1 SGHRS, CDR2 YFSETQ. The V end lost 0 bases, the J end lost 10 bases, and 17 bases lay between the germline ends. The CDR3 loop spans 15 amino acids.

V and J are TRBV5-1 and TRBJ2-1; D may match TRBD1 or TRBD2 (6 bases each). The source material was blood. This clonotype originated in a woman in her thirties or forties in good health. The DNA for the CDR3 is TGCGCCAGCAGCTTGGTGACAGGCCTTGGGGGGGAGCAGTTCTTC. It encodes CASSLVTGLGGEQFF.